These 6 T cell receptor beta chains were sequenced from one sample in a study of CD8+ T cells in alopecia areata (dated by TCRdb to 2016 to 2018). What the time point label conveys for this sample: less than 25 weeks on oral tofacitinib. The sample's treatment or condition, from its label and the paper: oral pan-JAK inhibitor, 5-10 mg twice daily. Libraries were prepared through the immunoSEQ multiplex PCR assay. RNA was extracted from all samples and reverse transcribed into cDNA, which served as template for TCR sequencing. Imported from immuneACCESS, the table was reduced by TCRdb to in-frame sequences with V and J called. These copies leave out some clones; in studies compared against another copy, an unresolved V gene accounts for under half, and the cause of the remainder is not known. The table for this sample lists around 290,000 clones; 58% of them were counted only once. The ten largest clones represent approximately 1.7% of the sample.

This specimen consisted of CD4+ T cells sorted from blood, obtained at week 24, from a patient treated with tofacitinib. Source of these receptors: a human donor with alopecia areata.

J is TRBJ2-6 and V is TRBV19, with 8 bases lining up with TRBD1. Losses at the gene ends were 6 bases for V and 3 bases for J; bases not matched to a gene: 4. The germline V gene encodes CDR1 LNHDA and CDR2 SQIVND (reference sequence). The CDR3 is 15 amino acids. The CDR3 protein is CASSRTGIGANVLTF. Written as DNA, the CDR3 is TGTGCCAGTAGCCGGACAGGGATTGGGGCCAACGTCCTGACTTTC.

The J gene is TRBJ2-5, the V gene TRBV4-1; the D gene is possibly TRBD2 (5 bases). Per germline, CDR1 MGHRA and CDR2 YSYEKL. Trimming left V 1 base short and J 5 bases short, with 17 bases between. This CDR3 contains 16 residues. The CDR3, as DNA: TGCGCCAGCAGCCAAGGGCTACGGGTTCGCGGGGAGACCCAGTACTTC. Translated, it gives CASSQGLRVRGETQYF.

This clone was observed a handful of times. Different DNA sequences within this sample yield the same CDR3. The chain couples TRBV7-8 to TRBJ2-7, with unresolved D. Trimming pared 2 bases from V and 4 bases from J, leaving 6 bases between. The CDR3 loop spans 12 amino acids. Germline values: CDR1 SGHVS, CDR2 FQNEAQ. The CDR3 is CASSLNLYEQYF. CDR3 coding DNA: TGTGCCAGCAGCTTAAATTTGTACGAGCAGTACTTC.

The chain carries TRBV6-5 and TRBJ2-3, with 8 bases fitting TRBD2. The CDR3 totals 11 residues. V lost 6 bases, J lost 14 bases, and 7 bases stayed unmatched. Germline V lookup: CDR1 MNHEY, CDR2 SVGAGI. In nucleotides, the CDR3 is TGTGCCAGCAGCGCGGGGGGCCGGTGGTATTTT. Its translation: CASSAGGRWYF.

The V call is TRBV18, the J call TRBJ2-7; D unclear. Trimming removed 4 bases from V and 6 bases from J, with 10 bases in between. The CDR3 runs 12 residues. The germline V gene encodes CDR1 KGHSH and CDR2 LQKENI. The CDR3 protein is CASSRTVIEQYF. The CDR3 DNA reads TGTGCCAGCTCACGGACGGTTATCGAGCAGTACTTC.

The gene calls are TRBV30 and TRBJ2-7; no clear D. The CDR3 spans 13 residues. The germline V gene encodes CDR1 GTSNPN and CDR2 SVGIG (reference sequence). Trimming stripped 4 bases from V and 2 bases from J, with 12 bases between. CDR3 sequence (DNA): TGTGCCTGGACCTCGGCGAAGACCTACGAGCAGTACTTC. Protein product: CAWTSAKTYEQYF. Variable domain in full (rest from reference TRBV30 and TRBJ2-7): SQTIHQWPATLVQPVGSPLSLECTVEGTSNPNLYWYRQAAGRGLQLLFYSVGIGQISSEVPQNLSASRPQDRQFILSSKKLLLSDSGFYLCAWTSAKTYEQYFGPGTRLTVT.